This T cell receptor (beta chain) was sequenced for a study of T cell responses to AZD1222 COVID-19 vaccine. V trimming: 1 base; J trimming: 0 bases; junction bases outside the gene matches: 2. This CDR3 has 15 residues. Germline V gene data show CDR1 as SGHRS and CDR2 as YFSETQ. This clone turned up a few times. TCRdb keeps only in-frame clones here, not all; method: immunoSEQ multiplex PCR. The sample contains around 200,000 clones, 94% of which appear only once. This TCR came from an adult who received the AZD1222 COVID-19 vaccine. Specimen: peripheral blood, collected 28 days after the second AZD1222 dose. The chain carries TRBV5-1 and TRBJ1-1; 8 bases fit TRBD1. The CDR3 DNA reads as TGCGCCAGCAGCTTGCAGGGGGCGGTGAACACTGAAGCTTTCTTT. Translating gives CASSLQGAVNTEAFF. The entire variable domain, with the rest obtained from reference TRBV5-1 and TRBJ1-1, is as follows: KAGVTQTPRYLIKTRGQQVTLSCSPISGHRSVSWYQQTPGQGLQFLFEYFSETQRNKGNFPGRFSGRQFSNSRSEMNVSTLELGDSALYLCASSLQGAVNTEAFFGQGTRLTVV.